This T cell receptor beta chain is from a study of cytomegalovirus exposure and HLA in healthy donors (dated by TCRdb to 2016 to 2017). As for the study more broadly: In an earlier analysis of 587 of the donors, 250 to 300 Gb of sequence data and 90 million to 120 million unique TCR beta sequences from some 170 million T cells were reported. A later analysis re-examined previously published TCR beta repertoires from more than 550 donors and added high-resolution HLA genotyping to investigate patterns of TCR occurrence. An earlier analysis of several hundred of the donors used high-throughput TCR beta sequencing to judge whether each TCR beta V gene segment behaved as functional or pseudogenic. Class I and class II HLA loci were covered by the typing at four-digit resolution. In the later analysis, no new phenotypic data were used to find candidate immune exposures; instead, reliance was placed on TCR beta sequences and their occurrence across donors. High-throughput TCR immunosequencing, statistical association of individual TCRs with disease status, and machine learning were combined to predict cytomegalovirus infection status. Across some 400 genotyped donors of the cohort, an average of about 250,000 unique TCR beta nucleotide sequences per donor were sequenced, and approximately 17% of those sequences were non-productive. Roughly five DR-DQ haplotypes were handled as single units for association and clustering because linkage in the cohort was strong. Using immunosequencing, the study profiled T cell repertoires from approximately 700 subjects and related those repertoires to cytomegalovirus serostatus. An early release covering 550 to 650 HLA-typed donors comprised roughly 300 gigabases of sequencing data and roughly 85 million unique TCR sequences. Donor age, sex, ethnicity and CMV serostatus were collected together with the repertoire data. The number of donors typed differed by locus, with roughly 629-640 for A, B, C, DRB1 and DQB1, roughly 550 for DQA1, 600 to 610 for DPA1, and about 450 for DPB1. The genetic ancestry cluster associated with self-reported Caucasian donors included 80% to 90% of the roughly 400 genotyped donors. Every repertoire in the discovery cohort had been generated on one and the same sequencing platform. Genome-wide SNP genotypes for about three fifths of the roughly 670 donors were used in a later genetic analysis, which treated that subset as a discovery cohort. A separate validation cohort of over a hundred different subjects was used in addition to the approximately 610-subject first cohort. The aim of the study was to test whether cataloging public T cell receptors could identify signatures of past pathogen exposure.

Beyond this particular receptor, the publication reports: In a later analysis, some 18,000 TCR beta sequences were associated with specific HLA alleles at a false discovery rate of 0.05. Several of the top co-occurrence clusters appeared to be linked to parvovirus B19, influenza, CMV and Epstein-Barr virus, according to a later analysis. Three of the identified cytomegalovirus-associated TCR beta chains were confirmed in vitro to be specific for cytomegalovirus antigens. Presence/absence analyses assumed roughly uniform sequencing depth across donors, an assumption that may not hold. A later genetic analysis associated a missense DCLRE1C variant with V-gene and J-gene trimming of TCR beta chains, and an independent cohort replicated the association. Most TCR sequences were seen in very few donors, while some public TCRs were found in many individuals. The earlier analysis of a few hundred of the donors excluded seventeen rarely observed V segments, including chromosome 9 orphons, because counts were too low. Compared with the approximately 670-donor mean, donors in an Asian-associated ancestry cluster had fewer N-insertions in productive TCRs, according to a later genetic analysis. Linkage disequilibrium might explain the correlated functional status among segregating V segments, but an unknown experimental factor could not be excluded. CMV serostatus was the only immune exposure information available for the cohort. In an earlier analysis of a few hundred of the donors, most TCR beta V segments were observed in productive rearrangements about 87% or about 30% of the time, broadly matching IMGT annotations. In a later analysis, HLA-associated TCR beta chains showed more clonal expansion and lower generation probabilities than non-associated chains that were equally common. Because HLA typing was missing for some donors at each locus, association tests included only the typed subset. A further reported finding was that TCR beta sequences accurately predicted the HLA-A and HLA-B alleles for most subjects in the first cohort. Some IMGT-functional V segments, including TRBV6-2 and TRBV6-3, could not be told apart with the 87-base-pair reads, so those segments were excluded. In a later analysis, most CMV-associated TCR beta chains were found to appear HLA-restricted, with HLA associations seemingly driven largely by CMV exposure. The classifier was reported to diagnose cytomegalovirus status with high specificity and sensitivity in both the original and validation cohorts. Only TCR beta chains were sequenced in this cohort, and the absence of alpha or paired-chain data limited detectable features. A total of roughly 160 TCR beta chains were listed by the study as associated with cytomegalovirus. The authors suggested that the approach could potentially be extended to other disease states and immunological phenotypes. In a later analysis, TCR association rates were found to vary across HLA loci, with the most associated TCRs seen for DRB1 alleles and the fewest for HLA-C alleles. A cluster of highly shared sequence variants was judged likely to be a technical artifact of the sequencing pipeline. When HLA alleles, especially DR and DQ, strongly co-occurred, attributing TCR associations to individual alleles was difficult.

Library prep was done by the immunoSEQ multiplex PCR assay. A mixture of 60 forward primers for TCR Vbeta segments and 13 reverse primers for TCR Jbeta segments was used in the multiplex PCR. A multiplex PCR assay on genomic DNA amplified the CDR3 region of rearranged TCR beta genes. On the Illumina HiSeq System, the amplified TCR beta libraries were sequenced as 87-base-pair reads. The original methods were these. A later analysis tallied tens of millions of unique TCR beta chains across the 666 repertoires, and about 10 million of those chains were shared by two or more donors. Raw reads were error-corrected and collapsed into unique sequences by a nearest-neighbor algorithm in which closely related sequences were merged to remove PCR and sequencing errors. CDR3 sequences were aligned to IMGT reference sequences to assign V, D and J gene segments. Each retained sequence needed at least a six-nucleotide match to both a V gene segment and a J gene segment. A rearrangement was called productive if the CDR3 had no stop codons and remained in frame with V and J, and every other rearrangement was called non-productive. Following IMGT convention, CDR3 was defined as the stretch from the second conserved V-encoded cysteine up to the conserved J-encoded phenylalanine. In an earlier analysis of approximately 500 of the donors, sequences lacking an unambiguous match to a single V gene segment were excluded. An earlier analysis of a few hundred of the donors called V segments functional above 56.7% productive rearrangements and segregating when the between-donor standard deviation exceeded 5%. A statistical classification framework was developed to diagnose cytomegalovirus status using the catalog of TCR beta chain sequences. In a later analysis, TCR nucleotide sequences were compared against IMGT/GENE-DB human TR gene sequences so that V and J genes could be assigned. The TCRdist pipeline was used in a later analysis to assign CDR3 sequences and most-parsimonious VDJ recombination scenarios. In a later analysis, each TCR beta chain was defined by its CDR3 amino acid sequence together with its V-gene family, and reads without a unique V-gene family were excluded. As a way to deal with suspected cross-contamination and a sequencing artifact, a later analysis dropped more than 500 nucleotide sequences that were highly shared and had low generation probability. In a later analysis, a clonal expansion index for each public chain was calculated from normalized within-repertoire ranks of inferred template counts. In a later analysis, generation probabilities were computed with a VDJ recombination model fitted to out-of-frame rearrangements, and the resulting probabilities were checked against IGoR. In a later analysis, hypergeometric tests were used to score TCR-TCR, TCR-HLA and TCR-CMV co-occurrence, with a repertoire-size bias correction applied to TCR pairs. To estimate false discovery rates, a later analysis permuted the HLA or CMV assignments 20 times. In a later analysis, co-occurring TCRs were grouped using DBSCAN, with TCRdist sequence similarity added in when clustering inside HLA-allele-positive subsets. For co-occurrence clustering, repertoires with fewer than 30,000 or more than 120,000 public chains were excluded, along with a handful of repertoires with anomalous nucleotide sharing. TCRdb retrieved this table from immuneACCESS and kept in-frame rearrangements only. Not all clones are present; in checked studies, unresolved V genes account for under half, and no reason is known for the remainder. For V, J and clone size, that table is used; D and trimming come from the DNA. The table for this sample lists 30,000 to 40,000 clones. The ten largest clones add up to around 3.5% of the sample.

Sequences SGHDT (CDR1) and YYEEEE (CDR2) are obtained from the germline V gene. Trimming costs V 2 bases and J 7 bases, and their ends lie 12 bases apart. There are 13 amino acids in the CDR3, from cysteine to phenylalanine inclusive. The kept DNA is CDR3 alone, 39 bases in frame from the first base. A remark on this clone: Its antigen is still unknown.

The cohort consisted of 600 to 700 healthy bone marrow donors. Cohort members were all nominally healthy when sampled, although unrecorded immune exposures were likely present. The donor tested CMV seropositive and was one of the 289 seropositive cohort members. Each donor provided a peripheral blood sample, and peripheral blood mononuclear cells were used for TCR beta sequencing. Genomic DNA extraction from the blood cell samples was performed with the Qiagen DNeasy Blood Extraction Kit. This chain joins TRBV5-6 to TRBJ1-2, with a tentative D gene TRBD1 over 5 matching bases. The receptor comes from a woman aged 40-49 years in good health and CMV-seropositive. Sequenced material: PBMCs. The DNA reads TGTGCCAGCAGCTTTAGCGCGGGGGTTGGCTACACCTTC. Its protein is CASSFSAGVGYTF.